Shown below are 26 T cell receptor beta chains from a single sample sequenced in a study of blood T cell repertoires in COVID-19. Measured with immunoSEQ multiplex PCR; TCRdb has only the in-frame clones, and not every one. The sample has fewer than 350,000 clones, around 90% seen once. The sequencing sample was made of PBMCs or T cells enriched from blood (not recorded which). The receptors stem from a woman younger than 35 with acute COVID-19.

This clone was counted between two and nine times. CDR3 sequence (DNA): TGTGCCAGCAGCCTACAGCCTGATACGCAGTATTTT. This codes for CASSLQPDTQYF. V usage is TRBV7-8 and J usage is TRBJ2-3; D is unresolved. Germline V CDR1 and CDR2: SGHVS, FQNEAQ. V was pared by 5 bases and J by 6 bases, with 9 bases between. CDR3 length equals 12 residues.

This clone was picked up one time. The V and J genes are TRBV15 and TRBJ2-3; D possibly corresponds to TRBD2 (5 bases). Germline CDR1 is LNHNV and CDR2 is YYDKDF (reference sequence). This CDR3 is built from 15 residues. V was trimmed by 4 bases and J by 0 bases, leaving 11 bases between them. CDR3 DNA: TGTGCCACCAGCAATTTGGACTTAAGCACAGATACGCAGTATTTT. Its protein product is CATSNLDLSTDTQYF.

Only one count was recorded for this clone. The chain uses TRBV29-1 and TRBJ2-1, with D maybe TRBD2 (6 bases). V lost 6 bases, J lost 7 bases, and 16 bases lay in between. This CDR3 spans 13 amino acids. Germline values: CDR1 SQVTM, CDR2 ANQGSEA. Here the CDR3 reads CSVRGGTGNEQFF. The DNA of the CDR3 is TGCAGCGTCCGAGGAGGGACGGGTAATGAGCAGTTCTTC.

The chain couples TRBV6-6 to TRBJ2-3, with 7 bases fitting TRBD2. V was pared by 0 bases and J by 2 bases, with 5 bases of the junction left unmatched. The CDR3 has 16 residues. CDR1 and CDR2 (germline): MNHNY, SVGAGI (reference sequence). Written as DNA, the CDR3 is TGTGCCAGCAGTTACTCTCCAGCGGGAATCACAGATACGCAGTATTTT. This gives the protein CASSYSPAGITDTQYF.

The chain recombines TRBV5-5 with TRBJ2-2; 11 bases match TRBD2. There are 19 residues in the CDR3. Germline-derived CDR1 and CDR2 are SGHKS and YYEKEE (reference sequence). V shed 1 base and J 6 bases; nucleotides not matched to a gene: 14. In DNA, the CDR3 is TGTGCCAGCAGCTTGTCTAGAATAGCGGGAGGGCCTGGGGCCGGGGAGCTGTTTTTT. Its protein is CASSLSRIAGGPGAGELFF.

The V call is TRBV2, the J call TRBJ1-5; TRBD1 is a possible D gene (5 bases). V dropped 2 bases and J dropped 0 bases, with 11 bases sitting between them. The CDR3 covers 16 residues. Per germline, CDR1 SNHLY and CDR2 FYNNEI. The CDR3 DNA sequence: TGTGCCAGCAGTGAACCGGGGGAGTATAGCAATCAGCCCCAGCATTTT. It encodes CASSEPGEYSNQPQHF.

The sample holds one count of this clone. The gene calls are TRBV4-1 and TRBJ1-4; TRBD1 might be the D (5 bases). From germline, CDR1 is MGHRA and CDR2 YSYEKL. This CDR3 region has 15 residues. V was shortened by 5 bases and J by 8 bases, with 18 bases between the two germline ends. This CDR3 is CASSKGRDNDEKLFF. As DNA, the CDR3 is TGCGCCAGCAGCAAGGGGAGGGATAATGACGAAAAACTGTTTTTT.

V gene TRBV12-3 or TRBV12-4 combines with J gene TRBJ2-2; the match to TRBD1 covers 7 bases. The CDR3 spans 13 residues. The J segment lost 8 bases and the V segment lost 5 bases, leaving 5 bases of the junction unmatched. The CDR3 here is CASSLGQAGELFF. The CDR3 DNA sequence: TGTGCCAGCAGTCTCGGACAGGCTGGGGAGCTGTTTTTT.

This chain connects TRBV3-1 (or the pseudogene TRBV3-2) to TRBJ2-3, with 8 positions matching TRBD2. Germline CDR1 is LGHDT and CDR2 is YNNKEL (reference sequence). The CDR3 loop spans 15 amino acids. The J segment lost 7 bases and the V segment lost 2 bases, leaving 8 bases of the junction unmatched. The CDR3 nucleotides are TGTGCCAGCAGCCAACCCGCGGGAGGTCTGAATACGCAGTATTTT. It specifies CASSQPAGGLNTQYF.

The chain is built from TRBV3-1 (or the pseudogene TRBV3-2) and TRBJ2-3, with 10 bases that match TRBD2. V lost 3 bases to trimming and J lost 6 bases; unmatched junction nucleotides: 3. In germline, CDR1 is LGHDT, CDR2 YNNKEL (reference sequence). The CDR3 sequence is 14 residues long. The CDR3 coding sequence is TGTGCCAGCAGCCAGGCTAGCGGGGGCGATACGCAGTATTTT. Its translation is CASSQASGGDTQYF.

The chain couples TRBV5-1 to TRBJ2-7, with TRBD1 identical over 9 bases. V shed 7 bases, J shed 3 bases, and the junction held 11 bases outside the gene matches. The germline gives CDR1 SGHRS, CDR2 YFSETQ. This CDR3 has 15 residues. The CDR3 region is CASAPHDRGGYEQYF. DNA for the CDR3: TGCGCCAGCGCGCCTCACGACAGGGGGGGCTACGAGCAGTACTTC.

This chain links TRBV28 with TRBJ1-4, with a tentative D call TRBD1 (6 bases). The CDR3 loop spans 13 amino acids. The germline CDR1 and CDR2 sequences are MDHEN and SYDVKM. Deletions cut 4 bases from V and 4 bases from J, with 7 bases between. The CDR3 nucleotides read TGTGCCAGCAGTTACAGGGTTAATGAAAAACTGTTTTTT. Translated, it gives CASSYRVNEKLFF.

CDR3 region: CASSPTSGGGANEQFF. In nucleotides, the CDR3 is TGTGCCAGCAGTCCTACTAGCGGAGGGGGTGCCAATGAGCAGTTCTTC. J is TRBJ2-1 and V is TRBV7-9, with 8 bases identical to TRBD2. The germline V gene encodes CDR1 SEHNR and CDR2 FQNEAQ (reference sequence). The CDR3 contains 16 residues. V shed 6 bases and J 6 bases; nucleotides not matched to a gene: 13.

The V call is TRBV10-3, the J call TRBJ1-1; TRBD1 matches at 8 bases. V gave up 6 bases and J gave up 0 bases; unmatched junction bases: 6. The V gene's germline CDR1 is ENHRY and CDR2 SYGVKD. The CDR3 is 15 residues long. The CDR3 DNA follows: TGTGCCATCAGGGACAGACAGGGGATGAACACTGAAGCTTTCTTT. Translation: CAIRDRQGMNTEAFF.

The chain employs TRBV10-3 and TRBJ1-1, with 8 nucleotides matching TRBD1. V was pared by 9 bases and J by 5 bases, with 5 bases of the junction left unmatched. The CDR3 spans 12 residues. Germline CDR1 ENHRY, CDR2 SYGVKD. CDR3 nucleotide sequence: TGTGCCATGGGAGACAGGGGAACTGAAGCTTTCTTT. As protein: CAMGDRGTEAFF.

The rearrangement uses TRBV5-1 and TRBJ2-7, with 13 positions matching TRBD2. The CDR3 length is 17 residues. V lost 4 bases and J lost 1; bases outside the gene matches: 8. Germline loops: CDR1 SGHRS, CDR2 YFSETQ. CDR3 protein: CASSPTSGRVRSYEQYF. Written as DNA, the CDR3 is TGCGCCAGCAGCCCCACTAGCGGGAGGGTTAGGTCCTACGAGCAGTACTTC.

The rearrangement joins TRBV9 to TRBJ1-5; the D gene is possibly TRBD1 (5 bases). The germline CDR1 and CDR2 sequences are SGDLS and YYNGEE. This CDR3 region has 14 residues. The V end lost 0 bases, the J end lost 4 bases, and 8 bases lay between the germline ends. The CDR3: CASSVGRGNQPQHF. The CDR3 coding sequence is TGTGCCAGCAGCGTAGGGCGGGGGAATCAGCCCCAGCATTTT.

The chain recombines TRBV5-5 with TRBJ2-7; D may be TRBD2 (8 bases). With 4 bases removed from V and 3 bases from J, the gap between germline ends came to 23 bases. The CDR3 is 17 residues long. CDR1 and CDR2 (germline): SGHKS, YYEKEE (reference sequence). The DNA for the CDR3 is TGTGCCAGCAGCCCGTCGGGAGGGACAGTCCCTTTCTACGAGCAGTACTTC. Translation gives CASSPSGGTVPFYEQYF.

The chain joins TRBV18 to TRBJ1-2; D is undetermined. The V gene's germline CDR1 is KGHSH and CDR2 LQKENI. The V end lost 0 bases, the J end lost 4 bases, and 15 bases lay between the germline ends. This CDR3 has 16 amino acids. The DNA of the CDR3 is TGTGCCAGCTCACCACCGGGCCGGGTTGGGAGCTATGGCTACACCTTC. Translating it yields CASSPPGRVGSYGYTF.

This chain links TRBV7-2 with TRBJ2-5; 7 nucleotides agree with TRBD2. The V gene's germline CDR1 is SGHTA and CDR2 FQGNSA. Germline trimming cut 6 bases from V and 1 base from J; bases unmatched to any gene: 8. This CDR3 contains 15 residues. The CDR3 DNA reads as TGTGCCAGCAGGCGCGGGAGATCAGCCCAAGAGACCCAGTACTTC. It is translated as CASRRGRSAQETQYF.

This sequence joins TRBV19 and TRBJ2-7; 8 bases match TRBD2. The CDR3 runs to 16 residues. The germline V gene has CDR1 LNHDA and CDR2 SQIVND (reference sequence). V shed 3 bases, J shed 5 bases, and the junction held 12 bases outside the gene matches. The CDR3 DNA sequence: TGTGCCAGTAGTATTCGCGGTTCTAGCGGGTTCCACGAGCAGTACTTC. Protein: CASSIRGSSGFHEQYF.

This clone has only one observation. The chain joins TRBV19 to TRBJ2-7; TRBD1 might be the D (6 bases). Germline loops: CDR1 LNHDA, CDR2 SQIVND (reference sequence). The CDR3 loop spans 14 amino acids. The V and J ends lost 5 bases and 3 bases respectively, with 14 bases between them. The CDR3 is CASSLQGKIYEQYF. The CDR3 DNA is TGTGCCAGTAGTCTTCAGGGGAAGATCTACGAGCAGTACTTC.

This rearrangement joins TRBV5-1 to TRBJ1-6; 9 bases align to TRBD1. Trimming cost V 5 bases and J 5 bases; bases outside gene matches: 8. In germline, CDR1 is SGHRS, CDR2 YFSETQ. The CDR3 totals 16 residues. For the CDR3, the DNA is TGCGCCAGCAGTCGGGACAGGGCCCGCGATAATTCACCCCTCCACTTT. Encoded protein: CASSRDRARDNSPLHF.

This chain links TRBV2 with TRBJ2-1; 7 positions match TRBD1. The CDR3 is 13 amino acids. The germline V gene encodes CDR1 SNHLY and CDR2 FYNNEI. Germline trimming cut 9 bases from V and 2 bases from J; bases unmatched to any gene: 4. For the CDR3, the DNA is TGTGCCAGGGGGCAGGGGGCCTACAATGAGCAGTTCTTC. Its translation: CARGQGAYNEQFF.

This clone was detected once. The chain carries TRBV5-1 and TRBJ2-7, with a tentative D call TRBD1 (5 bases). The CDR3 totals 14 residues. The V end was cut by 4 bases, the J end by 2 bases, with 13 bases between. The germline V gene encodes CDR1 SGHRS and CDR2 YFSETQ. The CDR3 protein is CASSLTVTAYEQYF. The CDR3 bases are TGCGCCAGCAGCCTCACGGTGACAGCCTACGAGCAGTACTTC.

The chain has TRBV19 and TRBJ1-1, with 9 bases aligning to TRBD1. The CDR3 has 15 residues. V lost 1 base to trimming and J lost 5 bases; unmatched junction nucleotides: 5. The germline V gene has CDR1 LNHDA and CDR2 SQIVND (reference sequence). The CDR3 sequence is CASSIVGTGQTEAFF. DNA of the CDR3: TGTGCCAGTAGTATAGTGGGGACAGGGCAGACTGAAGCTTTCTTT.